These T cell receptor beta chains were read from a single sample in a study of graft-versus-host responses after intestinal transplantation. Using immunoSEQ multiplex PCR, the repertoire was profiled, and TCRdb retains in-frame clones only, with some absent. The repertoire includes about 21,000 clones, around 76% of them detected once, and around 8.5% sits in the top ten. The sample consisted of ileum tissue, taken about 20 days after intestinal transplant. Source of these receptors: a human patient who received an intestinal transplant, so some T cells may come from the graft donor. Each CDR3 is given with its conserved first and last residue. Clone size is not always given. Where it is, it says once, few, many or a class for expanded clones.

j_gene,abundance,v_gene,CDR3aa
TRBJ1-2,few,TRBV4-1,CASSQGHTAHYGYTF
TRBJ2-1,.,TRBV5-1,CASSWVAGGYNEQFF
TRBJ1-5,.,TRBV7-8,CASSLVPGQGASSNQPQHF
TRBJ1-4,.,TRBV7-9,CASSLVGQGPYGEKLFF
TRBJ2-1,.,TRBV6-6,CASSYPGGTIYNEQFF
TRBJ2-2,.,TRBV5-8,CASSLSGGMDTGELFF
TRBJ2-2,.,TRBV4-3,CASSQVRVGGRILGELFF
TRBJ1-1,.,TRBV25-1,CASSGQGKNTEAFF
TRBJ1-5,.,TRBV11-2,CASSFTNYQPQHF
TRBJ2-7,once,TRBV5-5,CASSLFFGFYEQYF
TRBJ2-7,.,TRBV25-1,CASREAEAGEQYF
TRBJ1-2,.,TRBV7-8,CASSLVVPHYGYTF
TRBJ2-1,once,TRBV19,CASSIVNRAWQFF
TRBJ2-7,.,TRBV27,CASSLADSYEQYF
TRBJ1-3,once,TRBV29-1,CSAGLSGNTIYF
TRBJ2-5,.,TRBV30,CAWSQGWGETQYF
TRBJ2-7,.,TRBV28,CASSLFETASYEQYF
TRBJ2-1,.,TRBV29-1,CSVVGVEANEQFF
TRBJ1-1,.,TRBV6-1,CASSERAGKNTEAFF